One and the same sample provided the 19 T cell receptor beta chains below, sequenced in a study of cytomegalovirus exposure and HLA in healthy donors. Primers for the PCR totalled 60 Vbeta and 13 Jbeta. Measured with immunoSEQ multiplex PCR; TCRdb has only the in-frame clones, and not every one. This sample's table reports about 120,000 clones. The specimen sequenced was PBMCs. The receptors stem from a man in his late teens or twenties in good health and CMV-seronegative.

The CDR3 loop reads CATSRDRNTGELFF. The CDR3 coding sequence is TGTGCCACCAGCAGAGATAGGAACACCGGGGAGCTGTTTTTT. The chain carries TRBV15 and TRBJ2-2; D is unclear. There are 14 residues in the CDR3. Germline V gene sequence: CDR1 LNHNV, CDR2 YYDKDF (reference sequence). Trimming removed 0 bases from V and 1 base from J, with 3 bases in between.

V is TRBV19 and J is TRBJ2-7; 12 bases match TRBD2. Germline V gene sequence: CDR1 LNHDA, CDR2 SQIVND (reference sequence). V lost 6 bases to trimming and J lost 1 base; unmatched junction nucleotides: 7. CDR3 length: 16 amino acids. The chain's CDR3 is CASSHPTSGRSYEQYF. The CDR3 DNA follows: TGTGCCAGTAGCCACCCGACTAGCGGGAGATCCTACGAGCAGTACTTC.

The chain carries TRBV7-8 and TRBJ2-5, with TRBD2 identical over 7 bases. This CDR3 is 17 amino acids long. V lost 1 base and J lost 3; bases outside the gene matches: 11. Germline V CDR1 and CDR2: SGHVS, FQNEAQ. The CDR3 here is CASSLDVAGVLKETQYF. CDR3 nucleotide sequence: TGTGCCAGCAGCTTAGATGTGGCGGGAGTTCTTAAAGAGACCCAGTACTTC.

The rearrangement uses TRBV6-5 and TRBJ1-1; possible D gene TRBD1, 5 bases. Germline V gene sequence: CDR1 MNHEY, CDR2 SVGAGI. The CDR3 loop spans 12 amino acids. Between the trimmed V and J ends, which lost 7 bases and 1 base, there was a span of 7 bases. CDR3 sequence: CASMGGNTEAFF. CDR3 DNA: TGTGCCAGCATGGGGGGGAACACTGAAGCTTTCTTT.

V is TRBV4-3 and J is TRBJ2-7; D is perhaps TRBD2 (6 bases). CDR3 size: 17 residues. The V end lost 0 bases, the J end lost 2 bases, and 17 bases lay between the germline ends. The germline V gene encodes CDR1 LGHNA and CDR2 YSLEER. DNA for the CDR3: TGCGCCAGCAGCCAAGATATATCCGGGAGTTTAGCCTACGAGCAGTACTTC. As protein: CASSQDISGSLAYEQYF.

V and J are TRBV6-1 and TRBJ1-5; D remains unclear. The V end was cut by 2 bases, the J end by 2 bases, with 19 bases between. Germline V gene data show CDR1 as MNHNS and CDR2 as SASEGT. This CDR3 comprises 18 residues. In DNA, the CDR3 is TGTGCCAGCAGTGAACCAGACGGGCGGACGAGGGGCAATCAGCCCCAGCATTTT. Translated: CASSEPDGRTRGNQPQHF.

The V call is TRBV4-3, the J call TRBJ2-2, with 10 bases aligning to TRBD2. This CDR3 contains 18 residues. The ends lost 4 bases at V and 5 bases at J; junction bases unmatched: 13. The germline V gene has CDR1 LGHNA and CDR2 YSLEER. This chain's CDR3 is CASSPRLAGPPGTGELFF. The CDR3 DNA reads as TGCGCCAGCAGCCCTAGACTAGCGGGTCCCCCGGGGACCGGGGAGCTGTTTTTT.

The chain couples TRBV9 to TRBJ2-5, with unresolved D. Germline CDR1 reads SGDLS; CDR2 reads YYNGEE. With 7 bases removed from V and 3 bases from J, the gap between germline ends came to 10 bases. The CDR3 spans 12 residues. CDR3 sequence: CASESVEETQYF. The CDR3 DNA sequence: TGTGCCAGCGAGAGTGTTGAAGAGACCCAGTACTTC.

The V call is TRBV25-1, the J call TRBJ1-5; D is unclear. V was clipped by 3 bases and J by 6 bases, with 21 bases between them. Germline CDR1 MGHDK, CDR2 SYGVNS. The CDR3 sequence is 17 residues long. CDR3 sequence reads: CASSDTKAGSAAQPQHF. The CDR3 DNA sequence: TGTGCCAGCAGTGACACTAAGGCCGGGTCGGCGGCTCAGCCCCAGCATTTT. The full variable domain, its missing parts supplied by reference TRBV25-1 and TRBJ1-5, is EADIYQTPRYLVIGTGKKITLECSQTMGHDKMYWYQQDPGMELHLIHYSYGVNSTEKGDLSSESTVSRIRTEHFPLTLESARPSHTSQYLCASSDTKAGSAAQPQHFGDGTRLSIL.

This chain connects TRBV6-5 to TRBJ1-1; 7 bases align to TRBD1. The CDR3 sequence is 15 residues long. Germline assignment: CDR1 MNHEY and CDR2 SVGAGI. The J segment lost 0 bases and the V segment lost 5 bases, leaving 6 bases of the junction unmatched. CDR3 in DNA: TGTGCCAGCAGTAAACTGACAGGGTTGAACACTGAAGCTTTCTTT. Residues: CASSKLTGLNTEAFF.

This chain's CDR3 is CASSAGLTGEQYF. CDR3 nucleotides: TGTGCCAGCAGCGCGGGACTCACGGGAGAGCAGTACTTC. The gene calls are TRBV7-3 and TRBJ2-7; maybe TRBD2 (6 bases). The CDR3 has 13 residues. CDR1 and CDR2 from the germline V gene are SGHTA and FQGTGA. V shed 5 bases and J shed 7 bases, with 15 bases lying between them.

The V gene is TRBV19, the J gene TRBJ2-1; the match to TRBD2 covers 15 bases. With V trimmed by 5 bases and J by 7 bases, 3 bases remained unmatched. The CDR3 contains 15 residues. Germline V CDR1 and CDR2: LNHDA, SQIVND (reference sequence). CDR3: CASSWGLAGGNEQFF. The CDR3 coding sequence is TGTGCCAGTAGTTGGGGACTAGCGGGAGGTAATGAGCAGTTCTTC.

The chain has TRBV5-4 and TRBJ1-1, with unresolved D. The CDR3 length is 13 residues. V was clipped by 1 base and J by 1 base, with 5 bases between them. CDR1 SGHNT and CDR2 YYREEE come from the germline V gene (reference sequence). CDR3: CASSLPKNTEAFF. The DNA of the CDR3 is TGTGCCAGCAGCTTGCCTAAGAACACTGAAGCTTTCTTT.

The chain has TRBV9 and TRBJ2-5; D not resolved. The DNA end is more similar to TRBJ2-7, so the J call may be wrong. CDR3 length: 18 amino acids. Germline V gives CDR1 SGDLS, CDR2 YYNGEE. The CDR3: CASSVGPSVVGAIYEQYF. The CDR3 DNA reads as TGTGCCAGCAGCGTAGGACCCTCTGTGGTAGGAGCGATTTACGAGCAGTACTTC.

The V call is TRBV9, the J call TRBJ1-6, with D uncertain. Per germline, CDR1 SGDLS and CDR2 YYNGEE. V was clipped by 0 bases and J by 11 bases, with 12 bases between them. The CDR3 consists of 14 residues. Here the CDR3 reads CASSVADTQPPLHF. CDR3 nucleotide sequence: TGTGCCAGCAGCGTAGCAGACACCCAACCACCCCTCCACTTT.

The V gene is TRBV30, the J gene TRBJ2-5; 8 bases line up with TRBD1. With the DNA end fitting TRBJ2-7 better, the J assignment may be wrong. Germline V gene sequence: CDR1 GTSNPN, CDR2 SVGIG (reference sequence). CDR3 length: 15 residues. The CDR3 DNA reads TGTGCCTGGAGTCTATCACAGGGGGGAACCTACGAGCAGTACTTC. Its protein product is CAWSLSQGGTYEQYF.

V and J are TRBV6-6 and TRBJ1-1, with TRBD1 matching 7 bases. The CDR3 covers 13 residues. The germline CDR1 and CDR2 sequences are MNHNY and SVGAGI (reference sequence). V dropped 4 bases and J dropped 5; count of bases not matched to a gene: 4. DNA of the CDR3: TGTGCCAGCAGTTCACAGGGGAGGACTGAAGCTTTCTTT. Translated: CASSSQGRTEAFF.

J is TRBJ1-1 and V is TRBV7-3; D remains unclear. Germline V gene lookup returns CDR1 SGHTA and CDR2 FQGTGA. This CDR3 has 13 residues. Deletions cut 3 bases from V and 2 bases from J, with 7 bases between. CDR3 amino acids: CASSFQQNTEAFF. CDR3 sequence (DNA): TGTGCCAGCAGCTTCCAACAAAACACTGAAGCTTTCTTT.

This chain uses TRBV7-9 with TRBJ2-1, with D possibly being TRBD1 (5 bases). Trimming left V 4 bases short and J 0 bases short, with 7 bases between. The CDR3 has 14 amino acids. Germline CDR1 and CDR2: SEHNR and FQNEAQ (reference sequence). The CDR3 sequence is CASSSRASYNEQFF. The CDR3 DNA reads as TGTGCCAGCAGCTCCAGGGCCTCCTACAATGAGCAGTTCTTC.